Below, 10 T cell receptor beta chains from the same sample are listed, as sequenced in a study of Ad26.COV2.S vaccination and SARS-CoV-2 variants. Method: immunoSEQ multiplex PCR; TCRdb's copy keeps in-frame clones and lacks some. The repertoire holds about 370,000 clones, with around nine tenths as singletons. Treatment specified: around 19 received Ad26.COV2.S at low or high dose, single or two shots; a few received placebo; per-sample allocation not given. The investigators took samples on day 63 after the first vaccine or placebo injection. The source material was peripheral blood, sampled in a trial of Ad26.COV2.S vaccine versus placebo. The receptors shown here come from a person between 18 and 65 years old who received the Ad26.COV2.S COVID-19 vaccine or a placebo.

This chain joins TRBV10-3 and TRBJ2-2; maybe TRBD2 (6 bases). The V and J ends lost 10 bases and 4 bases respectively, with 19 bases between them. The CDR3 spans 15 residues. CDR1 ENHRY and CDR2 SYGVKD come from the germline V gene. This CDR3 reads CATKKSLRGTGELFF. In DNA form, the CDR3 reads TGTGCCACGAAAAAATCCCTGCGGGGCACCGGGGAGCTGTTTTTT.

This clone was observed once. The genes are TRBV28 and TRBJ1-1; the D gene is possibly TRBD1 (6 bases). CDR1 MDHEN and CDR2 SYDVKM come from the germline V gene. This CDR3 spans 12 amino acids. V lost 6 bases, J lost 3 bases, and 8 bases lay in between. The CDR3 region has the DNA TGTGCCAGCAGGACAGGTTACACTGAAGCTTTCTTT. Translated, it gives CASRTGYTEAFF.

The rearrangement joins TRBV11-3 to TRBJ2-7; D may be TRBD1 or TRBD2 (5 bases each). This CDR3 contains 14 residues. Trimming stripped 5 bases from V and 6 bases from J, with 17 bases between. Germline V gene data show CDR1 as SGHNT and CDR2 as YENEEA. In nucleotides, the CDR3 is TGTGCCAGCAGCGAGGGACGGGTCCCCTCCGAGCAGTACTTC. This sequence encodes CASSEGRVPSEQYF.

The chain is built from TRBV15 and TRBJ1-1; tentative D call: TRBD1 (6 bases). V shed 0 bases and J shed 4 bases, with 9 bases lying between them. CDR3 length: 14 residues. CDR1 and CDR2 (germline): LNHNV, YYDKDF (reference sequence). This CDR3 is CATSRDLGGTEAFF. CDR3 sequence (DNA): TGTGCCACCAGCAGAGATCTAGGGGGCACTGAAGCTTTCTTT.

This clone was detected only a few times. The chain is built from TRBV5-1 and TRBJ2-1; D perhaps matches TRBD1 (6 bases). CDR1 and CDR2 (germline): SGHRS, YFSETQ. The CDR3 contains 16 residues. Trimming removed 2 bases from V and 0 bases from J, with 12 bases in between. CDR3 DNA: TGCGCCAGCAGCTTCAGGGGAATTAGCTCCTACAATGAGCAGTTCTTC. Residues: CASSFRGISSYNEQFF. The full variable domain, in which reference TRBV5-1 and TRBJ2-1 provide the parts outside the CDR3, is KAGVTQTPRYLIKTRGQQVTLSCSPISGHRSVSWYQQTPGQGLQFLFEYFSETQRNKGNFPGRFSGRQFSNSRSEMNVSTLELGDSALYLCASSFRGISSYNEQFFGPGTRLTVL.

The chain employs TRBV10-3 and TRBJ2-7; TRBD2 agrees at 9 bases. V dropped 11 bases and J dropped 2; count of bases not matched to a gene: 7. The CDR3 is 13 residues long. Germline lookup yields CDR1 ENHRY and CDR2 SYGVKD. CDR3 coding DNA: TGTGCCGCGGCGGGGGGGAGTACCTACGAGCAGTACTTC. This sequence encodes CAAAGGSTYEQYF.

The chain employs TRBV30 and TRBJ1-1; D uncertain. CDR1 is GTSNPN and CDR2 is SVGIG in the germline V gene (reference sequence). The CDR3 loop spans 12 amino acids. Trimming cost V 6 bases and J 4 bases, with 12 bases left between them. The CDR3 DNA is TGTGCCTGCCAACGAAGTGGCACTGAAGCTTTCTTT. This translates into CACQRSGTEAFF.

The chain combines TRBV5-6 with TRBJ2-3; D is uncertain. V dropped 2 bases and J dropped 2 bases, with 9 bases sitting between them. Germline-derived CDR1 and CDR2 are SGHDT and YYEEEE. This CDR3 is 14 amino acids long. As DNA, the CDR3 is TGTGCCAGCAGCTTCTATAGGGACACAGATACGCAGTATTTT. This sequence encodes CASSFYRDTDTQYF.

This chain joins TRBV15 and TRBJ1-5, with a tentative D call TRBD1 (6 bases). Trimming shortened V by 2 bases and J by 1 base, and 9 bases separated the two germline ends. The length of the CDR3 is 15 residues. Germline V gene lookup returns CDR1 LNHNV and CDR2 YYDKDF (reference sequence). CDR3: CATSRLRGSNQPQHF. CDR3 bases: TGTGCCACCAGCAGACTCAGGGGAAGCAATCAGCCCCAGCATTTT.

The V call is TRBV27, the J call TRBJ1-6; D remains ambiguous. The V gene lost 1 base and the J gene lost 5 bases, with 9 bases spanning the gap. The CDR3 contains 15 residues. Germline V gene sequence: CDR1 MNHEY, CDR2 SMNVEV (reference sequence). This chain's CDR3 is CASSLYTENNSPLHF. In DNA form, the CDR3 reads TGTGCCAGCAGTTTATATACAGAGAATAATTCACCCCTCCACTTT.